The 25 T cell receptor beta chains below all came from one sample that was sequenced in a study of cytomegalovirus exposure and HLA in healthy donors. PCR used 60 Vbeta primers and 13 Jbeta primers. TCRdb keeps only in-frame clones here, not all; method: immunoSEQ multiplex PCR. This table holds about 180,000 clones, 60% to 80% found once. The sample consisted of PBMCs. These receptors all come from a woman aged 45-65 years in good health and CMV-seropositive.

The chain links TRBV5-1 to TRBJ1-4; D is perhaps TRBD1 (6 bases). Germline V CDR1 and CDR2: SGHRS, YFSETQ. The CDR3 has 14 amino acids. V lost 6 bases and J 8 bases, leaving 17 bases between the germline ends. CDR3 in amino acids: CASTNTGRGEKLFF. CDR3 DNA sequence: TGCGCCAGCACCAACACAGGGCGAGGAGAAAAACTGTTTTTT.

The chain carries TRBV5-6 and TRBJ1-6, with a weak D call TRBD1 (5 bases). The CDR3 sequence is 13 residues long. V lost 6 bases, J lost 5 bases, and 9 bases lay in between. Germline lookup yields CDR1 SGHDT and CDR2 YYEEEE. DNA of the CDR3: TGTGCCAGCAAAACAGGAAATAATTCACCCCTCCACTTT. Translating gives CASKTGNNSPLHF.

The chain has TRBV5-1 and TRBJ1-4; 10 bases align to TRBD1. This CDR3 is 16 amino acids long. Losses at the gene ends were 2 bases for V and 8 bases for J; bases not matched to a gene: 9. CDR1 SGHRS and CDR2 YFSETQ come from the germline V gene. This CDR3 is CASSLGTGVSGEKLFF. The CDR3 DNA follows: TGCGCCAGCAGCTTAGGGACAGGGGTGTCCGGAGAAAAACTGTTTTTT. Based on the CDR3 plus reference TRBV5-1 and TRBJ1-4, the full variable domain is KAGVTQTPRYLIKTRGQQVTLSCSPISGHRSVSWYQQTPGQGLQFLFEYFSETQRNKGNFPGRFSGRQFSNSRSEMNVSTLELGDSALYLCASSLGTGVSGEKLFFGSGTQLSVL.

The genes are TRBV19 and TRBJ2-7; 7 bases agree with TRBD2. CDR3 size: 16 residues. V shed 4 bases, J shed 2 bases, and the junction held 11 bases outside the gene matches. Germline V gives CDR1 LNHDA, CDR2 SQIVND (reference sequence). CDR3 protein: CASSTPTGTIPYEQYF. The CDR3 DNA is TGTGCCAGTAGTACCCCGACGGGGACTATTCCCTACGAGCAGTACTTC.

The CDR3 region has the DNA TGTGCCAGCTCACCAGGACTAGCGGGGGTCTACAATGAGCAGTTCTTC. It translates to CASSPGLAGVYNEQFF. J is TRBJ2-1 and V is TRBV18, with TRBD2 identical over 13 bases. The trim removed 2 bases at V and 3 bases at J, leaving 1 base unmatched. CDR1 KGHSH and CDR2 LQKENI come from the germline V gene. The CDR3 covers 16 residues.

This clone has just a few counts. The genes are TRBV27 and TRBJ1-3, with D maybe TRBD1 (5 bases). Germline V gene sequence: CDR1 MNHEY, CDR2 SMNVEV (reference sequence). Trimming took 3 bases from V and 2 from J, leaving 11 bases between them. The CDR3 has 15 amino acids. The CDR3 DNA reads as TGTGCCAGCAGTTTCCCCGGCAGGGCTGGAAACACCATATATTTT. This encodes CASSFPGRAGNTIYF.

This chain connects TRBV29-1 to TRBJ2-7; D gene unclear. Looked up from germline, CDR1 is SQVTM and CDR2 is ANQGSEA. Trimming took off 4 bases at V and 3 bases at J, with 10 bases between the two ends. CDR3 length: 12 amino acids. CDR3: CSVAGFDYEQYF. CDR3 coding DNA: TGCAGCGTTGCCGGGTTCGACTACGAGCAGTACTTC.

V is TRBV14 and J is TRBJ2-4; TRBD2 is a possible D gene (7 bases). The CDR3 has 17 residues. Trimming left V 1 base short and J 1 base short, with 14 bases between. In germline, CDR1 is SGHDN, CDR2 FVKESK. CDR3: CASSQGKAGAAKNIQYF. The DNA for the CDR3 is TGTGCCAGCAGCCAAGGGAAGGCGGGGGCCGCCAAAAACATTCAGTACTTC. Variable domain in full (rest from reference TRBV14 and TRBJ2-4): EAGVTQFPSHSVIEKGQTVTLRCDPISGHDNLYWYRRVMGKEIKFLLHFVKESKQDESGMPNNRFLAERTGGTYSTLKVQPAELEDSGVYFCASSQGKAGAAKNIQYFGAGTRLSVL.

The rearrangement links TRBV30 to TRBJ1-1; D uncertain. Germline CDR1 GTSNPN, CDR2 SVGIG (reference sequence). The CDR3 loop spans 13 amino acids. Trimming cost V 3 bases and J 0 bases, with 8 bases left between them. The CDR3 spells CAWRGLLNTEAFF. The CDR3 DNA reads TGTGCCTGGAGAGGACTTTTGAACACTGAAGCTTTCTTT.

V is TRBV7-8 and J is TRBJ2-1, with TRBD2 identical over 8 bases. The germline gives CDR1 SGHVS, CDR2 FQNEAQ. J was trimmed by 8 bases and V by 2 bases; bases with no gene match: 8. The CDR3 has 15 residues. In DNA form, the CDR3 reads TGTGCCAGCAGCTTATCTCCGGGGGGGCAGTATGAGCAGTTCTTC. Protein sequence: CASSLSPGGQYEQFF.

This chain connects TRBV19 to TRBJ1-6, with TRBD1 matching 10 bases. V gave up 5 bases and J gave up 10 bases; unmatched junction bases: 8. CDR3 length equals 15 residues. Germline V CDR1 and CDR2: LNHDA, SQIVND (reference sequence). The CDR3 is CASSATTGGGSPLHF. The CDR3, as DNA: TGTGCCAGTAGTGCCACGACAGGGGGCGGCTCACCCCTCCACTTT.

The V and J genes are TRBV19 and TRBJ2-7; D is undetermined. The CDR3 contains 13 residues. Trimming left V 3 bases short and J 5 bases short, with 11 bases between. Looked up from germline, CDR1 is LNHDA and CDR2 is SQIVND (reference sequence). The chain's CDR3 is CASSMQVFHEQYF. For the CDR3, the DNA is TGTGCCAGTAGTATGCAGGTATTCCACGAGCAGTACTTC.

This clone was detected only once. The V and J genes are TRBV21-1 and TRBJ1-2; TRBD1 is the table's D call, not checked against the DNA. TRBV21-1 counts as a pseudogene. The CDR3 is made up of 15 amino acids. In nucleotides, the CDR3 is TGTGCCAGCAGCAAAGGCAGGCGCCCTAACTATGGCTACACCTTC. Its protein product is CASSKGRRPNYGYTF.

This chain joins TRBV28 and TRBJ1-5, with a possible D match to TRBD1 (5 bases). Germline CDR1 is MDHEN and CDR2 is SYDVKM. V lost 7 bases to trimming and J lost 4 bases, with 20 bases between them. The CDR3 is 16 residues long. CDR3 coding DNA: TGTGCCAGCACCAAAGAGGGGAGGGCCCATAATCAGCCCCAGCATTTT. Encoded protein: CASTKEGRAHNQPQHF.

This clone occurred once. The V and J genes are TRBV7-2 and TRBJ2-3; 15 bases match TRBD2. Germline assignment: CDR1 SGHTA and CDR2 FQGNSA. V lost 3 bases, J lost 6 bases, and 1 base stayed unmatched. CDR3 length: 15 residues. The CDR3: CASSLGLAGGDTQYF. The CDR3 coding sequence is TGTGCCAGCAGCTTGGGACTAGCGGGGGGTGATACGCAGTATTTT.

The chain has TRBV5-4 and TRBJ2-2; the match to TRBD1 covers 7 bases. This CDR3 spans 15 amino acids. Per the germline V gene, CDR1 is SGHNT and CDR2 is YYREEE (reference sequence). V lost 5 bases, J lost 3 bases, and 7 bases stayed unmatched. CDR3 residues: CASSSTRGYTGELFF. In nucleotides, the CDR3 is TGTGCCAGCAGTTCCACCAGGGGGTACACCGGGGAGCTGTTTTTT.

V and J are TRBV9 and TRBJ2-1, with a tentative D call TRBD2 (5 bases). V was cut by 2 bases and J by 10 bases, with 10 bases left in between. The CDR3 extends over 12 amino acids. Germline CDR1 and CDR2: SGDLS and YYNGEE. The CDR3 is CASSVGLGEQFF. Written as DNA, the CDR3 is TGTGCCAGCAGCGTCGGACTGGGCGAGCAGTTCTTC.

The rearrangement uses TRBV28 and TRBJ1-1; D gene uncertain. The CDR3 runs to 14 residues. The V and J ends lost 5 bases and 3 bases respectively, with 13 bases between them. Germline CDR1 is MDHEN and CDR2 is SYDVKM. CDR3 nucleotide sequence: TGTGCCAGCAGTCTCCGGAGAGAACACACTGAAGCTTTCTTT. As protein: CASSLRREHTEAFF.

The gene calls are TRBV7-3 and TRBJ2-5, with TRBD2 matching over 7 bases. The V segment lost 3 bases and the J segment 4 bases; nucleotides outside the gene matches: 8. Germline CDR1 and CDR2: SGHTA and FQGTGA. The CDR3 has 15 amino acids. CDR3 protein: CASSLTGTIRETQYF. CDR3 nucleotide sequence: TGTGCCAGCAGCTTGACCGGGACTATTCGAGAGACCCAGTACTTC.

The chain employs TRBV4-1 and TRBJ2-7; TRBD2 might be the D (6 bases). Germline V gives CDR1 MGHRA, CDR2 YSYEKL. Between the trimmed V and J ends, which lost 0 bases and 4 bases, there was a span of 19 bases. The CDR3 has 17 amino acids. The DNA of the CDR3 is TGCGCCAGCAGCCAAGAGCCCTCGGGACTTGTGCAGTACGAGCAGTACTTC. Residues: CASSQEPSGLVQYEQYF.

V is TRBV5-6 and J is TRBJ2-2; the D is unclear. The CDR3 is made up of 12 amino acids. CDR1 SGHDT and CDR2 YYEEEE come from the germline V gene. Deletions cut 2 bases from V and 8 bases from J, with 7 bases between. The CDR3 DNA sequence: TGTGCCAGCAGCTTATCATTGGGGGAGCTGTTTTTT. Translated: CASSLSLGELFF.

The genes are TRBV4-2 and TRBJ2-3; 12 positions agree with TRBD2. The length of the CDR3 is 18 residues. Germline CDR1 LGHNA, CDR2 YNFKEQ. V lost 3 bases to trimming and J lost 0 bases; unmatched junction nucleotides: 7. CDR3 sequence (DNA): TGTGCCAGCAGCCAGGCCGGGACTAGCGGGTCTAGCACAGATACGCAGTATTTT. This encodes CASSQAGTSGSSTDTQYF.

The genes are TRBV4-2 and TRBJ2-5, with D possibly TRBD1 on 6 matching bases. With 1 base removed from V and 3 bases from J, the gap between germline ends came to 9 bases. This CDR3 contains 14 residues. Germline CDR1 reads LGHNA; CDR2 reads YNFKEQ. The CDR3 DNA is TGTGCCAGCAGCCAAGGGGGGCAGGAAGAGACCCAGTACTTC. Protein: CASSQGGQEETQYF.

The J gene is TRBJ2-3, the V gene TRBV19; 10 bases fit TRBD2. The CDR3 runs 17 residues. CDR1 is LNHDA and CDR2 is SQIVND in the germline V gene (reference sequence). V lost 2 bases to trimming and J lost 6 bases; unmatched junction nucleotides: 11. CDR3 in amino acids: CASSILRAGGPADTQYF. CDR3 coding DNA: TGTGCCAGTAGTATATTGCGAGCGGGGGGGCCCGCGGATACGCAGTATTTT.

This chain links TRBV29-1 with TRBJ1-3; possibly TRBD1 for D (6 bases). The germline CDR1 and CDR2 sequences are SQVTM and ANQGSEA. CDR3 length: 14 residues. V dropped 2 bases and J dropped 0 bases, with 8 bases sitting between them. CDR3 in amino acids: CSVELGASGNTIYF. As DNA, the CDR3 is TGCAGCGTTGAATTGGGGGCCTCTGGAAACACCATATATTTT. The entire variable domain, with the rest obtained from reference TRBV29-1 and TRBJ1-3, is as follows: SAVISQKPSRDICQRGTSLTIQCQVDSQVTMMFWYRQQPGQSLTLIATANQGSEATYESGFVIDKFPISRPNLTFSTLTVSNMSPEDSSIYLCSVELGASGNTIYFGEGSWLTVV.